The 7 T cell receptor beta chains below come from one sample, sequenced in a study of CD8 T cells in Susac syndrome. RNA totalling roughly 0.5 to 1 ug underwent reverse transcription with random hexamers. TCRdb reanalysed the immunoSEQ multiplex PCR reads using MiXCR and keeps one entry per CDR3 protein. The sample consists of about 130,000 distinct CDR3 sequences, approximately 93% of them appearing once. The sample consisted of CD8+ T cells from PBMCs. These TCRs come from a human donor with multiple sclerosis.

This chain uses TRBV5-8 with TRBJ2-5; D not certain. V lost 2 bases to trimming and J lost 5 bases, with 10 bases between them. Looked up from germline, CDR1 is SGHTS and CDR2 is YDEGEE. The CDR3 is 13 amino acids. CDR3 nucleotides: TGTGCCAGCAGCTTTAGGGCCCCTGAGACCCAGTACTTC. It translates to CASSFRAPETQYF.

V gene TRBV12-3 or TRBV12-4 combines with J gene TRBJ2-1; D call uncertain. Between the trimmed V and J ends, which lost 1 base and 7 bases, there was a span of 14 bases. CDR3 size: 15 residues. This CDR3 is CASSLGAPPDNEQFF. The CDR3 DNA sequence: TGTGCCAGCAGTTTAGGGGCTCCCCCTGATAATGAGCAGTTCTTC.

This clonotype has just a few counts. The chain links TRBV20-1 to TRBJ2-1; D is unresolved. Germline-derived CDR1 and CDR2 are DFQATT and SNEGSKA (reference sequence). The CDR3 contains 12 residues. The V end was cut by 4 bases, the J end by 8 bases, with 12 bases between. The CDR3 coding sequence is TGCAGTGCTATTTCTCGGTCCTATGAGCAGTTCTTC. The encoded protein is CSAISRSYEQFF.

The CDR3 nucleotides read TGCAGTGCCAAACTAGCGGGGGGTCGCGAGCAGTACTTC. Its translation is CSAKLAGGREQYF. The chain employs TRBV20-1 and TRBJ2-7; TRBD2 aligns across 12 bases. The V gene end was trimmed by 6 bases and the J gene end by 6 bases; junction bases not matched to a gene: 6. Germline CDR1 and CDR2: DFQATT and SNEGSKA (reference sequence). The CDR3 covers 13 residues.

The J gene is TRBJ1-1, the V gene TRBV4-1; weak D call: TRBD1 (5 bases). The CDR3 consists of 11 residues. The germline V and J ends were trimmed by 8 bases and 10 bases, with 14 bases remaining between them. Germline CDR1 MGHRA, CDR2 YSYEKL. The CDR3 nucleotides are TGCGCCAGCGGACAAGGGTTGGGAGCTTTCTTT. Residues: CASGQGLGAFF.

The rearrangement links TRBV7-9 to TRBJ1-4, with a tentative D call TRBD1 (5 bases). The CDR3 totals 13 residues. V shed 6 bases and J shed 5 bases, with 10 bases lying between them. CDR1 is SEHNR, CDR2 FQNEAQ, per germline (reference sequence). DNA for the CDR3: TGTGCCAGCAGGTCAGGGAGGAATGAAAAACTGTTTTTT. Amino acid sequence: CASRSGRNEKLFF.

The chain employs TRBV15 and TRBJ2-3; D remains ambiguous. Trimming stripped 5 bases from V and 6 bases from J, with 15 bases between. This CDR3 region has 14 residues. The V gene's germline CDR1 is LNHNV and CDR2 YYDKDF (reference sequence). CDR3 region: CATSPLRPGDTQYF. The CDR3 DNA is TGTGCCACCAGCCCGTTACGGCCCGGGGATACGCAGTATTTT.